A single T cell receptor (beta chain) is shown here with its context. This sample is part of a study of blood T cell repertoires in COVID-19. Study information: PBMCs, B-cell-depleted T cells, or T cells were the source of the cDNA or gDNA that made up the material.

V gave up 2 bases and J gave up 3 bases, with 11 bases separating them. This CDR3 is 14 amino acids long. The germline V gene has CDR1 SGHKS and CDR2 YYEKEE (reference sequence). The table came from immunoSEQ multiplex PCR; TCRdb's copy has only in-frame clones and leaves some out. The data show 160,000 or so clones, about four fifths seen once. All recovered Cohort 3 donors got two negative PCRs, got clearance, or saw symptom resolution. The chain couples TRBV5-5 to TRBJ1-2, with D unclear. This receptor was identified in a man aged 60 to 69 who had recovered from COVID-19. The sample taken for sequencing was PBMCs or T cells enriched from blood (not recorded which). The CDR3 DNA is TGTGCCAGCAGCTTCCGGTTGTTGGACTATGGCTACACCTTC. Its protein is CASSFRLLDYGYTF. Full variable domain (outside the CDR3, taken from reference TRBV5-5 and TRBJ1-2): DAGVTQSPTHLIKTRGQQVTLRCSPISGHKSVSWYQQVLGQGPQFIFQYYEKEERGRGNFPDRFSARQFPNYSSELNVNALLLGDSALYLCASSFRLLDYGYTFGSGTRLTVV.